A single sample is the source of the 4 T cell receptor beta chains below, sequenced in a study of blood T cell repertoires in COVID-19. Using immunoSEQ multiplex PCR, the repertoire was profiled, and TCRdb retains in-frame clones only, with some absent. The table includes 200,000 to 250,000 clones, more than 75% detected once. Sequencing used peripheral blood. The receptor source for this set is a woman in her twenties or thirties who had recovered from COVID-19.

This sequence joins TRBV12-3 or TRBV12-4 and TRBJ1-3; TRBD1 is a possible D gene (6 bases). Trimming removed 7 bases at V and 2 bases at J, with 9 bases between. The CDR3 extends over 13 amino acids. The CDR3 protein is CASTTGTGNTIYF. In nucleotides, the CDR3 is TGTGCCAGCACCACAGGGACTGGAAACACCATATATTTT.

The J gene is TRBJ2-7, the V gene TRBV10-3, with D perhaps TRBD2 (5 bases). V dropped 0 bases and J dropped 7 bases, with 19 bases sitting between them. This CDR3 is 16 amino acids long. CDR1 ENHRY and CDR2 SYGVKD come from the germline V gene. CDR3 sequence reads: CAISESFGVSPGEQYF. The CDR3 nucleotides read TGTGCCATCAGTGAGTCCTTCGGGGTTTCCCCTGGGGAGCAGTACTTC.

The chain carries TRBV7-2 and TRBJ1-5, with 7 positions matching TRBD1. The CDR3 covers 15 residues. The V and J ends lost 4 bases and 1 base, in that order; junction bases with no gene match: 4. CDR1 is SGHTA and CDR2 is FQGNSA in the germline V gene. The CDR3 DNA reads as TGTGCCAGCAGCTCCCAGACAGGGAGCAATCAGCCCCAGCATTTT. Its protein is CASSSQTGSNQPQHF.

This rearrangement joins TRBV7-2 to TRBJ1-4, with 8 bases aligning to TRBD1. The CDR3 contains 16 residues. Losses at the gene ends were 4 bases for V and 7 bases for J; bases not matched to a gene: 11. Germline CDR1 is SGHTA and CDR2 is FQGNSA. CDR3 bases: TGTGCCAGCAGCTCCCAGCAGACAGGGGCAGGTGAAAAACTGTTTTTT. Translation gives CASSSQQTGAGEKLFF. The full variable domain, its missing parts supplied by reference TRBV7-2 and TRBJ1-4, is GAGVSQSPSNKVTEKGKDVELRCDPISGHTALYWYRQSLGQGLEFLIYFQGNSAPDKSGLPSDRFSAERTGGSVSTLTIQRTQQEDSAVYLCASSSQQTGAGEKLFFGSGTQLSVL.